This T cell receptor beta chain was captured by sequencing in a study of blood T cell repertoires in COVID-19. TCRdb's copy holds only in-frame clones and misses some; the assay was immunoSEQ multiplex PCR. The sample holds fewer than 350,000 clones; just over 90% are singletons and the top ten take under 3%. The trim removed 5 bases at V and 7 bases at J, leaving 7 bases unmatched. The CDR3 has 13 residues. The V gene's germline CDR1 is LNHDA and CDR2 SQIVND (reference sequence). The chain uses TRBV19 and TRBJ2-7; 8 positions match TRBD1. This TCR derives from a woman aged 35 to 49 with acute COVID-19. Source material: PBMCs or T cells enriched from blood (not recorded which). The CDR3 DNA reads TGTGCCAGTAGTCAAACAGGGGGGTATGAGCAGTACTTC. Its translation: CASSQTGGYEQYF.